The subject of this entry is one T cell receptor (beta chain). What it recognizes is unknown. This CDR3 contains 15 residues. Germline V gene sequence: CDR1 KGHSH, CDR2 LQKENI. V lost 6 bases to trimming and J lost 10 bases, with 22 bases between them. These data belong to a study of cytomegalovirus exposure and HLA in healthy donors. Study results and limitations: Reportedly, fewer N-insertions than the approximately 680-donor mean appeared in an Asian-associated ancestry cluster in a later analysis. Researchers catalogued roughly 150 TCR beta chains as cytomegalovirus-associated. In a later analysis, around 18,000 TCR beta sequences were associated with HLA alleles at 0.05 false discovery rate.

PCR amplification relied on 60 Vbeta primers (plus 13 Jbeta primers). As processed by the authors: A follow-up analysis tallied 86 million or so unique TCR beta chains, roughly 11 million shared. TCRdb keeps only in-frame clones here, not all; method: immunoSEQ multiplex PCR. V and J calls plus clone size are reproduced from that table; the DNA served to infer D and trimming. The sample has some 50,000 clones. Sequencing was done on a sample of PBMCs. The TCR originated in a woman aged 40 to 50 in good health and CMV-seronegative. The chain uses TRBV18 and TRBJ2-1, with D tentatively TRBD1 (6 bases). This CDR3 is CASSADKGDMREQFF. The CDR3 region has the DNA TGTGCCAGCTCCGCGGACAAGGGGGATATGAGGGAGCAGTTCTTC.